This entry features one T cell receptor (beta chain) sequence. The antigen is undetermined. The data were produced by immunoSEQ multiplex PCR, yet TCRdb's version contains in-frame clones alone and is incomplete. This repertoire shows tens of thousands of clones, 86% found once; its top ten account for around 6.1%. This sample was included in a study of T cells in localized non-small cell lung cancer. Whole-study findings and limits: Analysis by sequencing included only one tumor region, so heterogeneity remains possible.

Trimming pared 2 bases from V and 15 bases from J, leaving 10 bases between. CDR1 MNHEY and CDR2 SMNVEV come from the germline V gene (reference sequence). The CDR3 is 11 residues long. The V gene is TRBV27, the J gene TRBJ1-4; D call uncertain. The specimen was peripheral blood mononuclear cells, collected before any cancer treatment. The receptor was derived from a male donor at least 60 years old with stage II lung adenocarcinoma. The chain's CDR3 is CASSLRTELFF. For the CDR3, the DNA is TGTGCCAGCAGTTTACGGACGGAATTGTTTTTT.